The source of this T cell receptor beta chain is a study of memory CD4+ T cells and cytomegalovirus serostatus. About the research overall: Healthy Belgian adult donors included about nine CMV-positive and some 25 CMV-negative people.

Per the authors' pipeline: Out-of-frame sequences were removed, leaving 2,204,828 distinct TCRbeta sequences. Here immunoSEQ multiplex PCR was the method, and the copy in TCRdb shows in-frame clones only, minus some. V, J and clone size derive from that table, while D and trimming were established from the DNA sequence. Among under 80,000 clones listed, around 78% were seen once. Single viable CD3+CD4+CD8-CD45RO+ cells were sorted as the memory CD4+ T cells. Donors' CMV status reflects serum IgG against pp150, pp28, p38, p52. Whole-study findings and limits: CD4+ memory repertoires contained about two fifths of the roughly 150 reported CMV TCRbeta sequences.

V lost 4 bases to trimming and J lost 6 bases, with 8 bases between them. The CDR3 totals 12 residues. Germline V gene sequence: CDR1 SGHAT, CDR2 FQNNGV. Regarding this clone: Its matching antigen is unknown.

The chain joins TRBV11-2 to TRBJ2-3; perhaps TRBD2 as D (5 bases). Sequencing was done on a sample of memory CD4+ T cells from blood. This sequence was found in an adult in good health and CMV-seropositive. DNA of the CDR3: TGTGCCAGCAGCTCCACGGGGGATACGCAGTATTTT. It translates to CASSSTGDTQYF.